The clone carrying this TCR beta chain showed up many times. The antigen is unknown. This entry comes from a study of T cells in Graves' hyperthyroidism and ophthalmopathy. On the study more broadly: Staff took peripheral blood when the initial diagnosis was made, before any treatment began.

The study's findings and limits: Clonotypes that were expanded in thyroid above 0.001 mostly appeared in blood too. Ophthalmopathy was told apart from stable hyperthyroidism by a 13 V-J model.

RNA transcripts provided the source from which TCR beta CDR3 regions were amplified. The primer set for the first-round RT-PCR of the TCR CDR3 was HTBI. TCRdb reprocessed the multiplex PCR reads with MiXCR, giving one entry per CDR3 protein. This sample has approximately 590,000 distinct CDR3 sequences, with 15% to 19% found just once. Participants, patients aged 18 to 65, had newly diagnosed hyperthyroidism with a duration under 2 months. This TCR was recovered from a woman aged 25 to 39 with Graves' hyperthyroidism. The sequenced sample consisted of blood.

CDR3 sequence (DNA): TGTGCCAGCAGTGGGGGACAAGAATTCACAGATACGCAGTATTTT. Its translation is CASSGGQEFTDTQYF. The chain has TRBV2 and TRBJ2-3; tentative D call: TRBD1 (6 bases). The CDR3 contains 15 residues. Germline CDR1 SNHLY, CDR2 FYNNEI. V was trimmed by 4 bases and J by 2 bases, leaving 13 bases between them.